This TCR beta chain came from a study of cytomegalovirus exposure and HLA in healthy donors. Trimming took 1 base from V and 6 from J, leaving 7 bases between them. The CDR3 has 12 amino acids. CDR1 and CDR2 from the germline V gene are SGHTA and FQGNSA. There are a few counts of this clone. The PCR was carried out with 60 Vbeta primers and 13 Jbeta primers. Clones were sequenced by immunoSEQ multiplex PCR, and TCRdb holds only the in-frame ones, with some missing. The repertoire includes more than 95,000 clones, around 60% of them detected once, and roughly 10% sits in the top ten. The sequence was obtained from a woman aged 40 to 50 in good health and CMV-seropositive. The chain couples TRBV7-2 to TRBJ2-7; D is unclear. Material: PBMCs. In DNA, the CDR3 is TGTGCCAGCAGCTTAGTCTCGGTCGAGCAGTACTTC. Translation gives CASSLVSVEQYF.